This T cell receptor (beta chain) was sequenced in a study of blood T cell repertoires in COVID-19. In germline, CDR1 is SGHAT, CDR2 FQNNGV. The CDR3 loop spans 14 amino acids. The ends were cut back, 1 base at V and 1 base at J, with 7 bases in the middle. Sequenced by immunoSEQ multiplex PCR; TCRdb stores in-frame clones only, minus some. The sample comprises roughly 80,000 clones, under 95% of which are singletons, and roughly 15% rests with the top ten. Sequenced input: peripheral blood. The V and J genes are TRBV11-2 and TRBJ1-1; no firm D call. This TCR derives from a woman older than 75 with active or convalescent COVID-19. The DNA for the CDR3 is TGTGCCAGCAGCTTAGGACTGTCGAACACTGAAGCTTTCTTT. It specifies CASSLGLSNTEAFF.